This T cell receptor (beta chain) derives from a study of blood T cells in healthy people across ages. The V gene's germline CDR1 is SGHVS and CDR2 FNYEAQ. V shed 5 bases and J 2 bases; nucleotides not matched to a gene: 9. The CDR3 contains 15 residues. With a J-beta primer mix and a sample-barcoded 5' primer, a second PCR ran about 6 to 11 cycles. TCRdb ran MiXCR on the 5' RACE reads and lists one entry per CDR3 protein. There are approximately 770,000 distinct CDR3 sequences in the sample; 58% occur only once, and around 20% lies in the top ten. The sample taken for sequencing was blood. The chain employs TRBV7-6 and TRBJ2-7; 7 bases agree with TRBD2. This TCR derives from a young man in good health. The CDR3 reads CASSPRAGRAYEQYF. The CDR3 DNA reads TGTGCCAGCAGCCCCCGGGCGGGGAGGGCCTACGAGCAGTACTTC. The full variable domain, in which reference TRBV7-6 and TRBJ2-7 provide the parts outside the CDR3, is GAGVSQSPRYKVTKRGQDVALRCDPISGHVSLYWYRQALGQGPEFLTYFNYEAQQDKSGLPNDRFSAERPEGSISTLTIQRTEQRDSAMYRCASSPRAGRAYEQYFGPGTRLTVT.